One TCR beta chain is described in this entry. The sample belongs to a study of T cell changes during pregnancy in multiple sclerosis. CDR3 length: 14 amino acids. V dropped 5 bases and J dropped 1 base, with 8 bases sitting between them. CDR1 and CDR2 (germline): SGHTA, FQGTGA. The assay was immunoSEQ multiplex PCR, and TCRdb's table has in-frame clones only and misses some. The data contain 55,000 to 65,000 clones, over 90% of them singletons. Source: peripheral blood, taken in the first trimester of pregnancy. This receptor was identified in a female donor with multiple sclerosis, enrolled in a pregnancy study. The chain links TRBV7-3 to TRBJ2-2; TRBD2 might be the D (5 bases). DNA of the CDR3: TGTGCCAGCAGCATACTAGGGAACACCGGGGAGCTGTTTTTT. Its protein product is CASSILGNTGELFF. The full variable domain, completed using reference TRBV7-3 and TRBJ2-2, is GAGVSQTPSNKVTEKGKYVELRCDPISGHTALYWYRQSLGQGPEFLIYFQGTGAADDSGLPNDRFFAVRPEGSVSTLKIQRTERGDSAVYLCASSILGNTGELFFGEGSRLTVL.